Below are 28 T cell receptor beta chains sequenced from a single sample in a study of identical twins. TCRdb used MiXCR to reprocess the 5' RACE reads, holding one entry per CDR3 protein. The sample yields 460,000 or so distinct CDR3 sequences, about 14% seen once. The same specimen was also included in a second study, on yellow fever vaccine responses in identical twins.

Material for sequencing was CD4+ T cells sorted from blood. These receptors were collected from a woman younger than 30 in good health.

This rearrangement joins TRBV7-8 to TRBJ2-2; perhaps TRBD1 as D (6 bases). V lost 3 bases and J lost 3, with 17 bases in between. CDR3 length equals 17 residues. Germline lookup yields CDR1 SGHVS and CDR2 FQNEAQ. The CDR3 DNA is TGTGCCAGCAGCTTCGGTAACCCGGCAGGGGACACCGGGGAGCTGTTTTTT. It encodes CASSFGNPAGDTGELFF.

This chain joins TRBV5-1 and TRBJ2-7; D assignment may be TRBD1 or TRBD2 (6 bases each). This CDR3 is 11 amino acids long. Trimming took off 6 bases at V and 5 bases at J, with 9 bases between the two ends. Germline lookup yields CDR1 SGHRS and CDR2 YFSETQ. CDR3 protein: CASTGGHEQYF. CDR3 sequence (DNA): TGCGCCAGCACCGGGGGCCACGAGCAGTACTTC.

Many counts were recorded for this clonotype. The CDR3: CASSQESAHRPNEQFF. DNA for the CDR3: TGTGCCAGCAGCCAAGAATCGGCCCATCGGCCCAATGAGCAGTTCTTC. The chain combines TRBV3-1 with TRBJ2-1; D is unresolved. Between the trimmed V and J ends, which lost 0 bases and 6 bases, there was a span of 15 bases. This CDR3 has 16 amino acids. From germline, CDR1 is LGHDT and CDR2 YNNKEL (reference sequence).

This clonotype was counted many times. This chain uses TRBV4-3 with TRBJ2-7, with TRBD2 matching 10 bases. V lost 3 bases to trimming and J lost 3 bases; unmatched junction nucleotides: 5. There are 15 residues in the CDR3. Germline CDR1 LGHNA, CDR2 YSLEER. The CDR3 nucleotides are TGCGCCAGCAGCCACCCCGGGACTAGCGTCTACGAGCAGTACTTC. It specifies CASSHPGTSVYEQYF.

This clonotype was recorded a few times. V is TRBV24-1 and J is TRBJ2-5; D is uncertain. The V and J ends lost 5 bases and 0 bases respectively, with 24 bases between them. This CDR3 is 19 amino acids long. Germline V gene sequence: CDR1 KGHDR, CDR2 SFDVKD. The DNA for the CDR3 is TGTGCCACCAGTGTCTTCCGGCAGATCGACGGCCGCCACCAAGAGACCCAGTACTTC. Amino acid sequence: CATSVFRQIDGRHQETQYF.

This chain connects TRBV28 to TRBJ2-2; 7 nucleotides line up with TRBD2. The CDR3 length is 18 residues. Germline CDR1 MDHEN, CDR2 SYDVKM. The V segment lost 4 bases and the J segment 0 bases; nucleotides outside the gene matches: 11. The CDR3 loop is CASSSEASGLANTGELFF. The CDR3 nucleotides are TGTGCCAGCAGTTCGGAGGCTAGCGGACTCGCGAACACCGGGGAGCTGTTTTTT.

The chain couples TRBV11-1 to TRBJ1-6; 9 bases agree with TRBD1. This CDR3 spans 16 amino acids. Germline assignment: CDR1 SGHAT and CDR2 FQDESV (reference sequence). Trimming took 5 bases from V and 7 from J; bases not matched to a gene: 9. CDR3 nucleotide sequence: TGTGCCAGCAGCCTCACGGGACAGGGAGACAATTCACCCCTCCACTTT. Translating gives CASSLTGQGDNSPLHF.

The rearrangement joins TRBV7-9 to TRBJ2-7; D ambiguous. V lost 1 base and J lost 0, with 10 bases in between. The germline V gene has CDR1 SEHNR and CDR2 FQNEAQ (reference sequence). CDR3 length equals 15 residues. CDR3 sequence reads: CASSLGHGDSYEQYF. In nucleotides, the CDR3 is TGTGCCAGCAGCTTAGGACACGGAGACTCCTACGAGCAGTACTTC.

This clonotype was observed a few times. This rearrangement joins TRBV6-2 or TRBV6-3 to TRBJ2-3; TRBD2 is a possible D gene (6 bases). The CDR3 contains 16 residues. Trimming shortened V by 6 bases and J by 6 bases, and 22 bases separated the two germline ends. Germline values: CDR1 MNHEY, CDR2 SVGEGT. CDR3 sequence: CASSQVLAFLADTQYF. CDR3 in DNA: TGTGCCAGCAGCCAAGTACTAGCTTTCCTGGCGGATACGCAGTATTTT.

This clonotype has more than one count but fewer than ten. This chain uses TRBV12-3 or TRBV12-4 with TRBJ1-1; the match to TRBD1 covers 7 bases. V lost 5 bases to trimming and J lost 4 bases; unmatched junction nucleotides: 7. CDR3 length: 14 amino acids. The CDR3 loop is CASSLGTAGTEAFF. In DNA form, the CDR3 reads TGTGCCAGCAGTCTAGGGACAGCCGGCACTGAAGCTTTCTTT.

This clonotype showed up many times. This chain connects TRBV20-1 to TRBJ2-1, with 11 bases fitting TRBD2. This CDR3 has 15 residues. Losses at the gene ends were 3 bases for V and 13 bases for J; bases not matched to a gene: 14. Germline CDR1 and CDR2: DFQATT and SNEGSKA (reference sequence). The CDR3 nucleotides are TGCAGTGCTAGCCCCCGCCTTAGCGGGGGGGTTATTCAGTTCTTC. Translating gives CSASPRLSGGVIQFF.

There are a few counts of this clonotype. V is TRBV20-1 and J is TRBJ2-1; D may be TRBD1 (5 bases). CDR1 is DFQATT and CDR2 is SNEGSKA in the germline V gene (reference sequence). Trimming left V 3 bases short and J 9 bases short, with 24 bases between. The CDR3 contains 16 residues. The CDR3 sequence is CSASSPKDRVPSEQFF. CDR3 bases: TGCAGTGCTAGCTCCCCAAAAGACAGAGTCCCGTCTGAGCAGTTCTTC.

The V call is TRBV6-2 or TRBV6-3, the J call TRBJ2-1; 10 bases fit TRBD1. The germline gives CDR1 MNHEY, CDR2 SVGEGT. V gave up 6 bases and J gave up 8 bases; unmatched junction bases: 10. The CDR3 consists of 15 residues. The CDR3 region is CASRTGGERDYEQFF. CDR3 nucleotide sequence: TGTGCCAGCAGGACAGGGGGCGAGCGTGATTATGAGCAGTTCTTC.

This clonotype has just a few counts. This sequence joins TRBV7-2 and TRBJ2-3; D gene uncertain. Germline CDR1 is SGHTA and CDR2 is FQGNSA. CDR3 length equals 13 residues. Trimming removed 5 bases at V and 1 base at J, with 7 bases between. The CDR3 nucleotides read TGTGCCAGCAGCAAACAAGGCACAGATACGCAGTATTTT. The encoded protein is CASSKQGTDTQYF.

Of note for this clonotype: A much more abundant neighbour one base away suggests this may be a read error. V and J are TRBV3-1 and TRBJ2-7; maybe TRBD2 (5 bases). Germline lookup yields CDR1 LGHDT and CDR2 YNNKEL (reference sequence). The CDR3 length is 17 residues. This chain's CDR3 is CACSPSARLTGTYEQYF. Here the CDR3 DNA reads TGTGCCTGCAGCCCGAGTGCTAGACTAACGGGAACCTACGAGCAGTACTTC.

This clonotype was seen a handful of times. The J gene is TRBJ1-2, the V gene TRBV19; the D is unclear. The germline CDR1 and CDR2 sequences are LNHDA and SQIVND (reference sequence). V lost 8 bases and J 4 bases, leaving 2 bases between the germline ends. This CDR3 has 9 amino acids. The CDR3 spells CASGYGYTF. CDR3 coding DNA: TGTGCCAGTGGCTATGGCTACACCTTC.

This clonotype was seen only a few times. This sequence joins TRBV5-6 and TRBJ2-1; 10 nucleotides align to TRBD2. In germline, CDR1 is SGHDT, CDR2 YYEEEE. This CDR3 is 18 amino acids long. Losses at the gene ends were 0 bases for V and 1 base for J; bases not matched to a gene: 7. The CDR3 nucleotides read TGTGCCAGCAGCTTGGAAATAGCGGGGGGCTTTTCCTACAATGAGCAGTTCTTC. Protein sequence: CASSLEIAGGFSYNEQFF.

This clonotype was seen ten or more times. The chain links TRBV5-6 to TRBJ2-1; no clear D gene. The CDR3 loop spans 14 amino acids. With 5 bases removed from V and 4 bases from J, the gap between germline ends came to 13 bases. Germline V gives CDR1 SGHDT, CDR2 YYEEEE. DNA of the CDR3: TGTGCCAGCAGTAACCCCTTACCTTACAATGAGCAGTTCTTC. Residues: CASSNPLPYNEQFF.

Worth noting for this clonotype: Germline and junction disagree at one end, which may indicate a read error. This chain links TRBV6-5 with TRBJ2-7; the match to TRBD1 covers 7 bases. The length of the CDR3 is 15 residues. Germline CDR1 is MNHEY and CDR2 is SVGAGI. The CDR3 loop reads CASSFQTLTGYAQYF. CDR3 nucleotides: TGTGCCAGCAGTTTCCAAACCCTGACAGGGTACGCGCAGTACTTC.

The chain carries TRBV28 and TRBJ1-2; unclear D gene. The CDR3 length is 13 residues. Germline loops: CDR1 MDHEN, CDR2 SYDVKM. The V gene lost 9 bases and the J gene lost 1 base, with 12 bases spanning the gap. The CDR3 nucleotides are TGTGCCAGTTACGGTGGGATTAACTATGGCTACACCTTC. Amino acids: CASYGGINYGYTF.

V gene TRBV28 combines with J gene TRBJ2-3, with D perhaps given as TRBD1 or TRBD2 (5 bases each). The CDR3 loop spans 15 amino acids. V was trimmed by 6 bases and J by 8 bases, leaving 21 bases between them. The germline CDR1 and CDR2 sequences are MDHEN and SYDVKM. CDR3 region: CASSSGTLAEGTQYF. In nucleotides, the CDR3 is TGTGCCAGCAGCTCCGGGACCCTTGCTGAGGGTACGCAGTATTTT.

This clonotype ranks as medium-sized (0.01 to 0.1%). This chain uses TRBV5-1 with TRBJ2-1; D may be TRBD2 (6 bases). Germline V gene lookup returns CDR1 SGHRS and CDR2 YFSETQ. The CDR3 contains 15 residues. Trimming removed 0 bases from V and 6 bases from J, with 13 bases in between. CDR3 bases: TGCGCCAGCAGCTTGGAAGAGGGTAGCGGCAATGAGCAGTTCTTC. This gives the protein CASSLEEGSGNEQFF.

This clonotype has only a few counts. CDR3 DNA sequence: TGCAGCGTTGATTCGGGAGGGGGCACAGATACGCAGTATTTT. It codes for CSVDSGGGTDTQYF. The V gene is TRBV29-1, the J gene TRBJ2-3, with 8 bases matching TRBD2. Germline trimming cut 3 bases from V and 1 base from J; bases unmatched to any gene: 3. The germline V gene encodes CDR1 SQVTM and CDR2 ANQGSEA. The CDR3 is made up of 14 amino acids.

This clonotype was detected a few times. The V gene is TRBV4-3, the J gene TRBJ2-3, with D maybe TRBD2 (6 bases). The CDR3 runs 16 residues. From germline, CDR1 is LGHNA and CDR2 YSLEER. V lost 1 base and J lost 4, with 15 bases in between. CDR3: CASSQGSGAVPDTQYF. In nucleotides, the CDR3 is TGCGCCAGCAGCCAAGGGTCGGGAGCTGTCCCAGATACGCAGTATTTT.

This clonotype was found a few times. The chain has TRBV29-1 and TRBJ2-3; the D gene could be TRBD1 or TRBD2 (5 bases each). This CDR3 is 13 amino acids long. CDR1 is SQVTM and CDR2 is ANQGSEA in the germline V gene. The CDR3 loop is CSWRGANTDTQYF. The CDR3 DNA reads TGCAGTTGGAGAGGGGCCAATACAGATACGCAGTATTTT.

The rearrangement joins TRBV7-2 to TRBJ2-2, with D uncertain. V gave up 2 bases and J gave up 5 bases, with 9 bases separating them. CDR3 size: 14 residues. CDR1 SGHTA and CDR2 FQGNSA come from the germline V gene. The CDR3 coding sequence is TGTGCCAGCAGCTTACAGTCCGGAACCGGGGAGCTGTTTTTT. This gives the protein CASSLQSGTGELFF.

This chain connects TRBV28 to TRBJ2-5, with D perhaps TRBD1 or TRBD2 (5 bases each). This CDR3 is built from 15 residues. Trimming shortened V by 5 bases and J by 6 bases, and 19 bases separated the two germline ends. Germline V CDR1 and CDR2: MDHEN, SYDVKM. The CDR3 bases are TGTGCCAGCAGTCCCTCCCGGGGCCTCCTAAAGACCCAGTACTTC. Protein: CASSPSRGLLKTQYF.

The chain is built from TRBV7-2 and TRBJ2-1; TRBD2 might be the D (5 bases). CDR3 length: 20 residues. From germline, CDR1 is SGHTA and CDR2 FQGNSA. Trimming removed 0 bases from V and 0 bases from J, with 21 bases in between. Here the CDR3 reads CASSLASLPLKTSSYNEQFF. The CDR3 bases are TGTGCCAGCAGCTTAGCTAGTCTACCCCTTAAAACTAGCTCCTACAATGAGCAGTTCTTC.